This TCR beta chain was obtained from a study of blood T cell repertoires in COVID-19. On the study more broadly: PBMCs, B-cell-depleted T cells, or T cells were the source of the cDNA or gDNA that made up the material.

CDR1 and CDR2 (germline): SGHDT, YYEEEE. The CDR3 has 18 residues. Unmatched junction bases numbered 9, after V lost 4 bases and J lost 0 bases. Original processing notes: Estimates of nucleated cell counts were drawn from the amplification of reference gene primers. Data came from immunoSEQ multiplex PCR; TCRdb stores just in-frame clones and leaves some out. The V and J calls and clone size come from that table; D and trimming were worked out from the DNA. In the table there are approximately 180,000 clones, around nine tenths of which are singletons. The rearrangement joins TRBV5-6 to TRBJ2-1, with 11 bases matching TRBD2. Sample: peripheral blood. The origin of this receptor is a woman in her seventies with COVID-19, enrolled during active disease. Here the CDR3 reads CASSADLLAGVSYNEQFF. CDR3 in DNA: TGTGCCAGCAGCGCCGATCTACTAGCGGGAGTCTCCTACAATGAGCAGTTCTTC.